This TCR beta chain was sequenced during a study of graft-versus-host responses after intestinal transplantation. Study-level information: All recipients were transplanted with multivisceral, liver-intestinal, or isolated intestinal grafts. General study findings and limits: Investigators detected GvH clones in recipient marrow, with some emerging earlier in ileum or blood. Patients with graft-donor T cell macrochimerism had high graft-versus-host to host-versus-graft clonal ratios in allografts.

Measured with immunoSEQ multiplex PCR; TCRdb has only the in-frame clones, and not every one. The sample contains 100,000 or so clones, roughly 93% of which appear only once. In the case of this clone: Its antigen is still unknown.

Germline CDR1 is SGHTA and CDR2 is FQGTGA. V was trimmed by 1 base and J by 2 bases, leaving 13 bases between them. This CDR3 has 16 residues. The chain recombines TRBV7-3 with TRBJ2-3; D remains unclear. This TCR was recovered from a human donor who was the organ donor for an intestinal transplant. Sequencing was performed on unstimulated CD8+ T cells sorted from spleen or lymph node cells, taken before transplant. CDR3 amino acids: CASSLKVRASTDTQYF. In DNA form, the CDR3 reads TGTGCCAGCAGCTTAAAGGTCAGAGCGTCCACAGATACGCAGTATTTT.